Presented here are 14 T cell receptor beta chains from one specimen sequenced in a study of tumor-infiltrating lymphocytes in primary liver carcinoma. Synthesis of TCR beta cDNA was carried out from approximately 0.55 ug total RNA with a constant-region primer. What produced the TCR beta libraries was three nested multiplex PCR rounds using slightly modified ARM-PCR. TRBV1-TRBV30 forward and Cbeta reverse primers drove the first two roughly 11-cycle rounds. TCRdb reanalysed the multiplex PCR reads using MiXCR and keeps one entry per CDR3 protein. The sample yields fewer than 350,000 distinct CDR3 sequences, 65% seen once. The blood RNA (from unsorted whole blood) was obtained, and germline DNA was also extracted. Material: peripheral blood. The receptors stem from a man aged 35 to 55 with primary liver carcinoma and hepatitis B virus infection.

In regard to this clonotype: This sequence may be a read error, since a much larger clone differs from it by one base. This chain connects TRBV4-1 to TRBJ2-1; TRBD2 matches at 7 bases. This CDR3 has 17 residues. CDR1 MGHRA and CDR2 YSYEKL come from the germline V gene. Unmatched junction bases numbered 11, after V lost 4 bases and J lost 2 bases. The CDR3 here is CASSPTLTGGTYNEQFF. CDR3 DNA: TGCGCCAGCAGCCCAACTCTAACGGGAGGAACCTACAATGAGCAGTTCTTC.

This clonotype has only one observation. The chain links TRBV10-3 to TRBJ2-3; 9 bases line up with TRBD1. Trimming removed 3 bases from V and 2 bases from J; junction bases left unmatched: 6. The V gene's germline CDR1 is ENHRY and CDR2 SYGVKD. The CDR3 loop spans 16 amino acids. CDR3 DNA sequence: TGTGCCATCAGTGATAGGAGACAGGGGGACACAGATACGCAGTATTTT. Residues: CAISDRRQGDTDTQYF.

In regard to this clonotype: This sequence may be a read error, since a much larger clone differs from it by one base. The chain links TRBV6-2 or TRBV6-3 to TRBJ2-6; the D is unclear. Germline CDR1 is MNHEY and CDR2 is SVGEGT. This CDR3 is 13 amino acids long. Trimming stripped 6 bases from V and 4 bases from J, with 7 bases between. CDR3 region: CASRELGANVLTF. Written as DNA, the CDR3 is TGTGCCAGCAGGGAGCTGGGGGCCAACGTCCTGACTTTC.

The chain carries TRBV11-1 and TRBJ2-1; no firm D call. V was shortened by 5 bases and J by 4 bases, with 18 bases between the two germline ends. The CDR3 spans 16 residues. CDR1 is SGHAT and CDR2 is FQDESV in the germline V gene (reference sequence). The CDR3 is CASSPIAEACYNEQFF. The CDR3 DNA follows: TGTGCCAGCAGCCCCATTGCGGAAGCCTGTTACAATGAGCAGTTCTTC.

This clonotype was counted between two and nine times. The V gene is TRBV30, the J gene TRBJ2-5, with TRBD1 identical over 10 bases. CDR3 length: 13 amino acids. Trimming cost V 4 bases and J 5 bases; bases outside gene matches: 4. Germline assignment: CDR1 GTSNPN and CDR2 SVGIG (reference sequence). CDR3 protein: CAWTRDRGETQYF. The DNA of the CDR3 is TGTGCCTGGACCCGGGACAGGGGTGAGACCCAGTACTTC. The full variable domain, its missing parts supplied by reference TRBV30 and TRBJ2-5, is SQTIHQWPATLVQPVGSPLSLECTVEGTSNPNLYWYRQAAGRGLQLLFYSVGIGQISSEVPQNLSASRPQDRQFILSSKKLLLSDSGFYLCAWTRDRGETQYFGPGTRLLVL.

The gene calls are TRBV5-6 and TRBJ2-3, with D hard to call. V was clipped by 7 bases and J by 0 bases, with 12 bases between them. Looked up from germline, CDR1 is SGHDT and CDR2 is YYEEEE. CDR3 length: 14 amino acids. CDR3 coding DNA: TGTGCCAGCGGGCTCCCAACTAGCACAGATACGCAGTATTTT. Protein product: CASGLPTSTDTQYF.

This clonotype was picked up one time. A read error is possible here, since a much larger clone lies one base away. The chain carries TRBV29-1 and TRBJ2-7, with TRBD1 as a possible D gene (6 bases). The CDR3 loop spans 13 amino acids. V lost 3 bases, J lost 3 bases, and 12 bases lay in between. CDR1 is SQVTM, CDR2 ANQGSEA, per germline. The CDR3 bases are TGCAGCGTTGATGAGAACAGGGACTACGAGCAGTACTTC. As protein: CSVDENRDYEQYF.

On this clonotype: A clone one base away is much larger, so this may be a read error. The chain couples TRBV12-5 to TRBJ2-3; D gene uncertain. The ends were cut back, 2 bases at V and 5 bases at J, with 5 bases in the middle. Germline V gene sequence: CDR1 LGHNT, CDR2 FRNRAP. The CDR3 loop spans 12 amino acids. Here the CDR3 DNA reads TGTGCTAGTGGTTTGATGGGAGATACGCAGTATTTT. Translation gives CASGLMGDTQYF. Using reference TRBV12-5 and TRBJ2-3 for the parts outside the CDR3, the full variable domain is DARVTQTPRHKVTEMGQEVTMRCQPILGHNTVFWYRQTMMQGLELLAYFRNRAPLDDSGMPKDRFSAEMPDATLATLKIQPSEPRDSAVYFCASGLMGDTQYFGPGTRLTVL.

This chain links TRBV24-1 with TRBJ2-3; TRBD2 is a possible D gene (5 bases). The V end lost 12 bases, the J end lost 3 bases, and 12 bases lay between the germline ends. The V gene's germline CDR1 is KGHDR and CDR2 SFDVKD. The CDR3 loop spans 12 amino acids. CDR3 loop: CAPGLRTDTQYF. The DNA for the CDR3 is TGTGCCCCCGGACTTCGAACAGATACGCAGTATTTT.

The chain links TRBV29-1 to TRBJ1-1; D not resolved. The CDR3 length is 11 residues. The V end was cut by 7 bases, the J end by 7 bases, with 13 bases between. Per the germline V gene, CDR1 is SQVTM and CDR2 is ANQGSEA. The CDR3 coding sequence is TGCAGCGCCGAACCTAACGTTGAAGCTTTCTTT. Translating it yields CSAEPNVEAFF. The full variable domain, in which reference TRBV29-1 and TRBJ1-1 provide the parts outside the CDR3, is SAVISQKPSRDICQRGTSLTIQCQVDSQVTMMFWYRQQPGQSLTLIATANQGSEATYESGFVIDKFPISRPNLTFSTLTVSNMSPEDSSIYLCSAEPNVEAFFGQGTRLTVV.

This clonotype was observed many times. This chain links TRBV6-1 with TRBJ1-5, with a weak D call TRBD1 (5 bases). The CDR3 runs to 13 residues. Germline values: CDR1 MNHNS, CDR2 SASEGT. The ends were cut back, 11 bases at V and 9 bases at J, with 20 bases in the middle. As DNA, the CDR3 is TGTGCCGTGAGCAGGGCGAGGCTCCGGCCCCAGCATTTT. Amino acids: CAVSRARLRPQHF.

The J gene is TRBJ1-2, the V gene TRBV30; no firm D call. V was trimmed by 4 bases and J by 4 bases, leaving 16 bases between them. This CDR3 is 14 amino acids long. Per the germline V gene, CDR1 is GTSNPN and CDR2 is SVGIG (reference sequence). As DNA, the CDR3 is TGTGCCTGGAAACCCCGGGGTCTAGGCTATGGCTACACCTTC. Its translation is CAWKPRGLGYGYTF.

In regard to this clonotype: Compared with germline, one end of the junction differs, possibly owing to a read error. The V and J genes are TRBV6-5 and TRBJ1-3; possibly TRBD1 for D (6 bases). From germline, CDR1 is MNHEY and CDR2 SVGAGI. CDR3 size: 17 residues. CDR3 nucleotide sequence: TGTGCCAGCAGCCACCGGGGACAACCCGGACCTGGAAACGCCATATGTTTT. This gives the protein CASSHRGQPGPGNAICF.

Concerning this clonotype itself: Being one base from a much bigger clone, this may be a read error. The chain uses TRBV11-2 and TRBJ1-1, with D unclear. Germline V CDR1 and CDR2: SGHAT, FQNNGV. The CDR3 runs 13 residues. CDR3 nucleotide sequence: TGTGCCAGCTGCTTAGTGGAGAACACTGAAGCTTTCTTT. As protein: CASCLVENTEAFF. Supplemented by reference TRBV11-2 and TRBJ1-1, the full variable domain reads EAGVAQSPRYKIIEKRQSVAFWCNPISGHATLYWYQQILGQGPKLLIQFQNNGVVDDSQLPKDRFSAERLKGVDSTLKIQPAKLEDSAVYLCASCLVENTEAFFGQGTRLTVV.